This is a list of T cell receptor beta chains from one sample in a study of blood T cell repertoires in COVID-19. Assay: immunoSEQ multiplex PCR; the TCRdb copy retains only in-frame clones and omits some. Of about 210,000 clones listed, around 87% are singletons. What was sequenced was peripheral blood. The receptors stem from a man in his 60s who had recovered from COVID-19. CDR3s include the opening cysteine and the closing phenylalanine or tryptophan. The order of the fields is CDR3 length, D gene, J gene, V gene, clone size, CDR3 DNA, CDR3 protein. The D gene is left open where the match is weak. Only part of the rows carry a size: once, few, many, or a class if the clone is expanded.

length: 12; D: NA; J: TRBJ2-5; V: TRBV7-9; size: NA; DNA: TGTGCCAGCAGCCCGGTGGAGGAGACCCAGTACTTC; CDR3: CASSPVEETQYF
length: 13; D: NA; J: TRBJ2-7; V: TRBV11-3; size: NA; DNA: TGTGCCAGCAGCTTAGGGATGGAGTACGAGCAGTACTTC; CDR3: CASSLGMEYEQYF
length: 19; D: TRBD2; J: TRBJ2-1; V: TRBV3-1/TRBV3-2; size: NA; DNA: TGTGCCAGCAGCCATCGGACTAGCGGGGGGGGGAGCTCCTACAATGAGCAGTTCTTC; CDR3: CASSHRTSGGGSSYNEQFF
length: 14; D: NA; J: TRBJ1-2; V: TRBV7-9; size: few; DNA: TGTGCCAGCACCCGGGGGGCGCCGAACTATGGCTACACCTTC; CDR3: CASTRGAPNYGYTF
length: 13; D: NA; J: TRBJ1-1; V: TRBV12-5; size: NA; DNA: TGTGCTAGTGGTTTGTCCGACAGGAGTGAAGCTTTCTTT; CDR3: CASGLSDRSEAFF
length: 13; D: NA; J: TRBJ1-2; V: TRBV19; size: NA; DNA: TGTGCCACCGGCGGGGGGTTAGGCTATGGCTACACCTTC; CDR3: CATGGGLGYGYTF
length: 15; D: NA; J: TRBJ2-1; V: TRBV7-2; size: NA; DNA: TGTGCCAGCAGCTTACAGCGGCTAGCGTTGAATGAGCAGTTCTTC; CDR3: CASSLQRLALNEQFF
length: 12; D: NA; J: TRBJ2-7; V: TRBV6-2/TRBV6-3; size: NA; DNA: TGTGCCAGCAGTTCCCCCCTCTACGAGCAGTACTTC; CDR3: CASSSPLYEQYF
length: 18; D: TRBD2; J: TRBJ2-1; V: TRBV18; size: NA; DNA: TGTGCCAGCTCATCCCTTACGACTAGCGGGACAGCCTACAATGAGCAGTTCTTC; CDR3: CASSSLTTSGTAYNEQFF
length: 13; D: NA; J: TRBJ1-1; V: TRBV27; size: NA; DNA: TGTGCCAGCAGTCCCCGGGTGAACACTGAAGCTTTCTTT; CDR3: CASSPRVNTEAFF
length: 15; D: TRBD1; J: TRBJ2-7; V: TRBV19; size: medium-sized; DNA: TGTGCCAGTACTGACGGGACAGGGGGAATCTACGAGCAGTACTTC; CDR3: CASTDGTGGIYEQYF
length: 17; D: NA; J: TRBJ1-4; V: TRBV18; size: NA; DNA: TGTGCCAGCTCACCTCTTCCTTCGACAGGCCGGAATGAAAAACTGTTTTTT; CDR3: CASSPLPSTGRNEKLFF
length: 13; D: TRBD1; J: TRBJ1-2; V: TRBV11-2; size: NA; DNA: TGTGCCAGCAGCCCAGACAGGGGGGCCGGCTACACCTTC; CDR3: CASSPDRGAGYTF
length: 14; D: TRBD2; J: TRBJ2-7; V: TRBV15; size: NA; DNA: TGTGCCACCAGCCCCCGTACGACTAGCCGCGAGCAGTACTTC; CDR3: CATSPRTTSREQYF
length: 19; D: TRBD2; J: TRBJ2-1; V: TRBV7-8; size: NA; DNA: TGTGCCAGCAGCCTCCGGGCTAGCGGGGGCATCCATCCTTACAATGAGCAGTTCTTC; CDR3: CASSLRASGGIHPYNEQFF
length: 14; D: NA; J: TRBJ1-3; V: TRBV6-5; size: NA; DNA: TGTGCCAGCAGCGCCGGGTTATCTGGAAACACCATATATTTT; CDR3: CASSAGLSGNTIYF
length: 13; D: NA; J: TRBJ1-4; V: TRBV12-3/TRBV12-4; size: NA; DNA: TGTGCAAGCAATGGACAGATTAATGAAAAACTGTTTTTT; CDR3: CASNGQINEKLFF
length: 14; D: TRBD1; J: TRBJ2-5; V: TRBV12-5; size: NA; DNA: TGTGCTAGTGGTTTGGTTCGGACAGGAGGGACCCAGTACTTC; CDR3: CASGLVRTGGTQYF
length: 15; D: TRBD1; J: TRBJ2-7; V: TRBV30; size: NA; DNA: TGTGCCTGGAGTGTCCCCGGGACAGGGGGCCGGGAGCAGTACTTC; CDR3: CAWSVPGTGGREQYF
length: 15; D: TRBD2; J: TRBJ2-1; V: TRBV4-2; size: NA; DNA: TGTGCCAGCAGCCAAGGGGCGGGGGGAGACAATGAGCAGTTCTTC; CDR3: CASSQGAGGDNEQFF
length: 15; D: TRBD2; J: TRBJ2-5; V: TRBV5-4; size: NA; DNA: TGTGCCAGCAGCTCGAGCGGGGGCCGTGCCGGGGCCCAGTACTTC; CDR3: CASSSSGGRAGAQYF
length: 15; D: NA; J: TRBJ1-6; V: TRBV5-4; size: once; DNA: TGTGCCAGCAGCTTCGGGAGCTCCTATAATTCACCCCTCCACTTT; CDR3: CASSFGSSYNSPLHF
length: 16; D: NA; J: TRBJ1-5; V: TRBV4-2; size: NA; DNA: TGTGCCAGCAGCCAAGCTGGGGCCCAGGGCAATCAGCCCCAGCATTTT; CDR3: CASSQAGAQGNQPQHF
length: 16; D: TRBD1; J: TRBJ2-2; V: TRBV9; size: NA; DNA: TGTGCCAGCAGCGCCCGGACAGGGCAAATCACCGGGGAGCTGTTTTTT; CDR3: CASSARTGQITGELFF
length: 16; D: NA; J: TRBJ2-3; V: TRBV4-2; size: NA; DNA: TGTGCCAGCAGCCACGGAAGAGCGAGGGCCACAGATACGCAGTATTTT; CDR3: CASSHGRARATDTQYF
length: 14; D: NA; J: TRBJ2-1; V: TRBV11-1; size: NA; DNA: TGTGCCAGCAGCCCGTCGTTGGCTTTGAATGAGCAGTTCTTC; CDR3: CASSPSLALNEQFF
length: 14; D: NA; J: TRBJ2-2; V: TRBV19; size: NA; DNA: TGTGCCAGTGGTAGGACAGACTACACCGGGGAGCTGTTTTTT; CDR3: CASGRTDYTGELFF
length: 15; D: TRBD1; J: TRBJ1-5; V: TRBV19; size: NA; DNA: TGTGCCAGTAACCCCACAGGGGTCAGCAATCAGCCCCAGCATTTT; CDR3: CASNPTGVSNQPQHF
length: 16; D: TRBD1; J: TRBJ2-7; V: TRBV5-6; size: NA; DNA: TGTGCCAGCAGCTTGTTTGGGACAGGGTCATCCTACGAGCAGTACTTC; CDR3: CASSLFGTGSSYEQYF
length: 13; D: NA; J: TRBJ2-5; V: TRBV11-2; size: NA; DNA: TGTGCCAGCAGCTTTGGTCAGGGTGAGACCCAGTACTTC; CDR3: CASSFGQGETQYF
length: 17; D: TRBD1; J: TRBJ2-2; V: TRBV7-3; size: NA; DNA: TGTGCCAGCAGCCCCATAATGGGACAGGGGGCTACCGGGGAGCTGTTTTTT; CDR3: CASSPIMGQGATGELFF
length: 15; D: TRBD2; J: TRBJ2-1; V: TRBV7-2; size: once; DNA: TGTGCCAGCAGCTTAGAGGGTAGCGGGGGCAATGAGCAGTTCTTC; CDR3: CASSLEGSGGNEQFF
length: 12; D: NA; J: TRBJ1-1; V: TRBV6-2/TRBV6-3; size: NA; DNA: TGTGCCAGCAGTGAGGTGGACACTGAAGCTTTCTTT; CDR3: CASSEVDTEAFF
length: 14; D: TRBD2; J: TRBJ2-1; V: TRBV11-2; size: NA; DNA: TGTGCCAGCAGCTTAGGACTAGCGGGAATTGAGCAGTTCTTC; CDR3: CASSLGLAGIEQFF
length: 12; D: NA; J: TRBJ1-5; V: TRBV29-1; size: once; DNA: TGCAGCGTGTCCGGGTTGAATCAGCCCCAGCATTTT; CDR3: CSVSGLNQPQHF
length: 14; D: TRBD1; J: TRBJ1-1; V: TRBV10-2; size: NA; DNA: TGCGCCAGCAGCATGGGACAGGGGAACACTGAAGCTTTCTTT; CDR3: CASSMGQGNTEAFF
length: 13; D: NA; J: TRBJ2-7; V: TRBV7-2; size: NA; DNA: TGTGCCAGCAGCCCCAGGGGGGCAAACGAGCAGTACTTC; CDR3: CASSPRGANEQYF
length: 14; D: NA; J: TRBJ2-7; V: TRBV7-8; size: NA; DNA: TGTGCCAGCAGCCCCCCCCCACAGGGCTACGAGCAGTACTTC; CDR3: CASSPPPQGYEQYF
length: 16; D: TRBD2; J: TRBJ2-2; V: TRBV11-2; size: NA; DNA: TGTGCCCGCAGGGTGCGGGGGGGCCTAAACACCGGGGAGCTGTTTTTT; CDR3: CARRVRGGLNTGELFF
length: 18; D: TRBD2; J: TRBJ2-2; V: TRBV7-7; size: NA; DNA: TGTGCCAGCAGCTGGGAAGGACTAGCGGGACCCAACACCGGGGAGCTGTTTTTT; CDR3: CASSWEGLAGPNTGELFF
length: 16; D: TRBD1; J: TRBJ1-1; V: TRBV13; size: NA; DNA: TGTGCCAGCAGCTTAGGTTTAAGGACAGGGGGGCCTGAAGCTTTCTTT; CDR3: CASSLGLRTGGPEAFF
length: 15; D: TRBD2; J: TRBJ2-3; V: TRBV28; size: NA; DNA: TGTGCCAGCTCCTTAGCGGCTAGCGGGAGAGGCACGCAGTATTTT; CDR3: CASSLAASGRGTQYF
length: 14; D: NA; J: TRBJ2-5; V: TRBV6-5; size: NA; DNA: TGTGCCAGCAGTTTCCGGGGGTCCCAAGAGACCCAGTACTTC; CDR3: CASSFRGSQETQYF
length: 15; D: TRBD1; J: TRBJ2-3; V: TRBV7-3; size: NA; DNA: TGTGCCAGCAGCCCGGCAGGGGGAAGCACAGATACGCAGTATTTT; CDR3: CASSPAGGSTDTQYF
length: 15; D: NA; J: TRBJ2-3; V: TRBV29-1; size: NA; DNA: TGCAGCGTGGGGGGGCTAGCGGCTAGCACAGATACGCAGTATTTT; CDR3: CSVGGLAASTDTQYF
length: 12; D: NA; J: TRBJ2-1; V: TRBV29-1; size: NA; DNA: TGCAGTTTAAGCTACGTAAACAATGAGCAGTTCTTC; CDR3: CSLSYVNNEQFF
length: 13; D: NA; J: TRBJ2-1; V: TRBV12-3/TRBV12-4; size: few; DNA: TGTGCCAGCAGCCCCACTAGCACGACCGGGCAGTTCTTC; CDR3: CASSPTSTTGQFF
length: 12; D: NA; J: TRBJ1-1; V: TRBV2; size: NA; DNA: TGTGCCAGCAGTGAAGGACAGATTGAAGCTTTCTTT; CDR3: CASSEGQIEAFF
length: 15; D: TRBD2; J: TRBJ2-3; V: TRBV29-1; size: NA; DNA: TGCCGCGTGGGGCGGGACGGGGGGGGCACAGATACGCAGTATTTT; CDR3: CRVGRDGGGTDTQYF
length: 14; D: TRBD1; J: TRBJ2-7; V: TRBV11-2; size: NA; DNA: TGTGCCAGCAGCTCCCCGGGACAGGGGGTTTCGCAGTACTTC; CDR3: CASSSPGQGVSQYF
length: 17; D: TRBD1; J: TRBJ2-5; V: TRBV5-1; size: NA; DNA: TGCGCCAGCAGCTTGGGAGACAGGGAAGATCTGGGAGAGACCCAGTACTTC; CDR3: CASSLGDREDLGETQYF
length: 15; D: NA; J: TRBJ1-1; V: TRBV5-6; size: NA; DNA: TGTGCCAGCAGCTTGGCTACGGGACAAAACACTGAAGCTTTCTTT; CDR3: CASSLATGQNTEAFF
length: 16; D: NA; J: TRBJ1-1; V: TRBV19; size: NA; DNA: TGTGCCAGTAGTTTATTCCGGACAGACATGAACACTGAAGCTTTCTTT; CDR3: CASSLFRTDMNTEAFF